The 18 T cell receptor beta chains below all came from one sample that was sequenced in a study of cytomegalovirus exposure and HLA in healthy donors (dated by TCRdb to about 2017). Libraries were prepared through the immunoSEQ multiplex PCR assay. For the multiplex PCR, a mixture combining 60 forward primers for TCR Vbeta segments and 13 reverse primers for TCR Jbeta segments was used. The table comes from immuneACCESS by way of TCRdb, which keeps in-frame sequences with V and J called. Part of the clones is missing from these tables; in studies checked, under half for an unresolved V gene and the rest for unknown reasons. The sample records some 150,000 clones, around 78% of which are singletons. In total, the top ten clones hold 1.5% to 2% of the sample. Sequencing was done on a sample of PBMCs. These receptors were obtained from a female donor in good health and CMV-seropositive.

The chain joins TRBV7-6 to TRBJ1-5; no definite D call. This CDR3 has 14 amino acids. The V end lost 3 bases, the J end lost 0 bases, and 6 bases lay between the germline ends. Germline assignment: CDR1 SGHVS and CDR2 FNYEAQ. CDR3 DNA: TGTGCCAGCAGCTTGCAGGCTAGCAATCAGCCCCAGCATTTT. As protein: CASSLQASNQPQHF.

J is TRBJ2-7 and V is TRBV4-1; 12 positions match TRBD2. The V and J ends lost 0 bases and 7 bases, in that order; junction bases with no gene match: 19. Per the germline V gene, CDR1 is MGHRA and CDR2 is YSYEKL. There are 20 residues in the CDR3. CDR3 sequence: CASSQDPLRRTSGISSEQYF. The CDR3 DNA sequence: TGCGCCAGCAGCCAAGATCCCCTTCGGAGGACTAGCGGGATATCGAGTGAGCAGTACTTC.

This CDR3 is CASSPTGLSLYF. CDR3 bases: TGCGCCAGCAGTCCGACTGGCTTAAGTCTCTACTTC. This chain links TRBV4-1 with TRBJ2-5; D gene unclear. The length of the CDR3 is 12 residues. CDR1 MGHRA and CDR2 YSYEKL come from the germline V gene. V was trimmed by 6 bases and J by 14 bases, leaving 19 bases between them.

The chain uses TRBV6-1 and TRBJ2-5; tentatively, D is TRBD1 (6 bases). Germline V gene sequence: CDR1 MNHNS, CDR2 SASEGT. V gave up 5 bases and J gave up 5 bases, with 12 bases separating them. The CDR3 is 13 residues long. The chain's CDR3 is CASSFTGQETQYF. DNA of the CDR3: TGTGCCAGCAGTTTTACAGGGCAGGAGACCCAGTACTTC.

The chain joins TRBV11-2 to TRBJ2-2; 7 bases map to TRBD1. This CDR3 comprises 15 residues. Unmatched junction bases numbered 9, after V lost 7 bases and J lost 4 bases. Germline CDR1 reads SGHAT; CDR2 reads FQNNGV. The CDR3 DNA is TGTGCCAGCACCAGACAGGGTCGTTTCACCGGGGAGCTGTTTTTT. This translates into CASTRQGRFTGELFF.

The rearrangement joins TRBV28 to TRBJ2-7; TRBD2 aligns across 7 bases. The J call may be faulty, since TRBJ2-5 better matches the DNA end. CDR1 and CDR2 (germline): MDHEN, SYDVKM. This CDR3 comprises 13 residues. This chain's CDR3 is CASIPGGRETQYF. The CDR3 DNA sequence: TGTGCCAGCATCCCGGGGGGTCGAGAGACCCAGTACTTC.

This rearrangement joins TRBV28 to TRBJ2-3, with D possibly being TRBD1 (7 bases). The CDR3 is 18 residues long. Germline V lookup: CDR1 MDHEN, CDR2 SYDVKM. The V gene lost 7 bases and the J gene lost 4 bases, with 27 bases spanning the gap. The CDR3 region is CASNLPRLRDSPPDTQYF. Written as DNA, the CDR3 is TGTGCCAGCAATCTACCCCGCCTGCGGGACAGTCCCCCAGATACGCAGTATTTT.

The genes are TRBV7-2 and TRBJ2-1; 15 bases align to TRBD2. The J segment lost 7 bases and the V segment lost 5 bases, leaving 6 bases of the junction unmatched. Germline assignment: CDR1 SGHTA and CDR2 FQGNSA. The length of the CDR3 is 16 residues. CDR3 in DNA: TGTGCCAGCAGCGACACAGGACTAGCGGGAGGGAATGAGCAGTTCTTC. Translating it yields CASSDTGLAGGNEQFF.

V usage is TRBV5-1 and J usage is TRBJ1-2; possible D gene TRBD1, 6 bases. CDR3 length: 13 amino acids. V shed 1 base and J shed 3 bases, with 7 bases lying between them. Germline V gene sequence: CDR1 SGHRS, CDR2 YFSETQ. The CDR3 nucleotides are TGCGCCAGCAGCTTGTCAGGGGACTATGGCTACACCTTC. This encodes CASSLSGDYGYTF. Complete variable domain (other parts from reference TRBV5-1 and TRBJ1-2): KAGVTQTPRYLIKTRGQQVTLSCSPISGHRSVSWYQQTPGQGLQFLFEYFSETQRNKGNFPGRFSGRQFSNSRSEMNVSTLELGDSALYLCASSLSGDYGYTFGSGTRLTVV.

The chain combines TRBV2 with TRBJ1-2; D not certain. V lost 4 bases and J 2 bases, leaving 8 bases between the germline ends. CDR1 is SNHLY, CDR2 FYNNEI, per germline. This CDR3 has 13 amino acids. The CDR3 region is CASSAYSNYGYTF. The CDR3 nucleotides read TGTGCCAGCAGTGCGTACAGCAACTATGGCTACACCTTC.

V and J are TRBV4-1 and TRBJ2-7; possible D gene TRBD1, 5 bases. The CDR3 has 14 residues. Germline lookup yields CDR1 MGHRA and CDR2 YSYEKL. V lost 0 bases and J 4 bases, leaving 10 bases between the germline ends. CDR3 sequence (DNA): TGCGCCAGCAGCCAAGACAGGGTTTGGTACGAGCAGTACTTC. Encoded protein: CASSQDRVWYEQYF.

The table lists this clone with a count of one. The sample holds other DNA sequences that translate to the same CDR3. This chain joins TRBV18 and TRBJ2-7, with 14 bases fitting TRBD2. The CDR3 length is 16 residues. CDR1 is KGHSH, CDR2 LQKENI, per germline. The V and J ends lost 0 bases and 4 bases, in that order; junction bases with no gene match: 2. The CDR3, as DNA: TGTGCCAGCTCACCACCGGGACTAGCGGGAGTATACGAGCAGTACTTC. As protein: CASSPPGLAGVYEQYF.

The V call is TRBV6-1, the J call TRBJ2-2; the D gene is possibly TRBD2 (5 bases). Germline CDR1 is MNHNS and CDR2 is SASEGT. CDR3 length: 13 residues. V shed 3 bases and J shed 6 bases, with 8 bases lying between them. CDR3 nucleotide sequence: TGTGCCAGCAGTGACAGACTACCCGGGGAGCTGTTTTTT. Translation gives CASSDRLPGELFF.

This clone was counted between two and nine times. CDR3 protein: CASSQRAGIQETQYF. The CDR3 nucleotides read TGCGCCAGCAGTCAGCGGGCCGGGATCCAAGAGACCCAGTACTTC. This chain connects TRBV5-1 to TRBJ2-5; weak D call: TRBD2 (6 bases). This CDR3 is 15 amino acids long. Deletions cut 5 bases from V and 1 base from J, with 15 bases between. CDR1 SGHRS and CDR2 YFSETQ come from the germline V gene. Using reference TRBV5-1 and TRBJ2-5 for the parts outside the CDR3, the full variable domain is KAGVTQTPRYLIKTRGQQVTLSCSPISGHRSVSWYQQTPGQGLQFLFEYFSETQRNKGNFPGRFSGRQFSNSRSEMNVSTLELGDSALYLCASSQRAGIQETQYFGPGTRLLVL.

V gene TRBV7-6 combines with J gene TRBJ2-7; D unresolved. Per the germline V gene, CDR1 is SGHVS and CDR2 is FNYEAQ. This CDR3 has 14 amino acids. Trimming left V 1 base short and J 2 bases short, with 9 bases between. The CDR3 is CASSLDWATYEQYF. The CDR3 DNA reads as TGTGCCAGCAGCTTAGATTGGGCTACCTACGAGCAGTACTTC.

A remark on this clone: The junction and the germline gene differ at one end; a read error may be behind it. This CDR3 is also generated by other DNA sequences in the sample. This chain links TRBV7-9 with TRBJ2-2, with 10 bases lining up with TRBD2. The CDR3 length is 17 residues. In germline, CDR1 is SEHNR, CDR2 FQNEAQ (reference sequence). The DNA for the CDR3 is TGTGCCAGCAGCTTCATTGGACTAGCGGTGGGACCCGGGGAGCTGTTTTTC. Amino acids: CASSFIGLAVGPGELFF.

The chain carries TRBV5-1 and TRBJ2-3; D gene ambiguous. This CDR3 region has 14 residues. Looked up from germline, CDR1 is SGHRS and CDR2 is YFSETQ. V was shortened by 1 base and J by 0 bases, with 6 bases between the two germline ends. CDR3 loop: CASSLQVSTDTQYF. The CDR3 DNA reads as TGCGCCAGCAGCTTGCAGGTTAGCACAGATACGCAGTATTTT.

Remarks on this clone: An end of the junction differs from the germline gene, which may be a read error. This chain uses TRBV7-9 with TRBJ2-4; 9 bases agree with TRBD1. Germline CDR1 reads SEHNR; CDR2 reads FQNEAQ (reference sequence). This CDR3 contains 16 residues. CDR3 protein: CSSSLAPGTGRDIQYF. The CDR3 coding sequence is TGTTCCAGCAGCTTAGCTCCCGGGACAGGGAGGGACATTCAGTACTTC.